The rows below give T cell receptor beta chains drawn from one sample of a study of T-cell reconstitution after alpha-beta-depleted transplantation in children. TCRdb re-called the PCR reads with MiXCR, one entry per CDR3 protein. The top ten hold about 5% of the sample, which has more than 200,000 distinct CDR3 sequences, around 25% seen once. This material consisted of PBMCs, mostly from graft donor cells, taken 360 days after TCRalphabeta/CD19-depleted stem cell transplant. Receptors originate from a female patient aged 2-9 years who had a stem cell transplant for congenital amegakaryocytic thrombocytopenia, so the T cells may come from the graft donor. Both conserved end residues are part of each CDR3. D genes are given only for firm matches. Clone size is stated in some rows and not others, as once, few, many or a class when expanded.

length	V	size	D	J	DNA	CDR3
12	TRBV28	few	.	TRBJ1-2	TGTGCCAGCAGTGTAGGGATCGCTGGCTACACCTTC	CASSVGIAGYTF
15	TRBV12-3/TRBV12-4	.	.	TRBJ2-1	TGTGCCAGCAGTGGGGGGCTAGGGTCCTACAATGAGCAGTTCTTC	CASSGGLGSYNEQFF
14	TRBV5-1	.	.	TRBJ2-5	TGCGCCAGCAGTGGGGGTGAGGCCCAAGAGACCCAGTACTTC	CASSGGEAQETQYF
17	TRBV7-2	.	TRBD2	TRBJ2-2	TGTGCCAGCAGCTTATCTAGCGGGAGGGCCGTGACCGGGGAGCTGTTTTTT	CASSLSSGRAVTGELFF
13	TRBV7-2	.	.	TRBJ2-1	TGTGCCAGCAGCCTCTCGACCTACAATGAGCAGTTCTTC	CASSLSTYNEQFF
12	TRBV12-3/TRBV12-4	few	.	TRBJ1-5	TGTGCCAGCAGTTTAATTCCTCAGCCCCAGCATTTT	CASSLIPQPQHF
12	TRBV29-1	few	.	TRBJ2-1	TGCAGCGTTGAAAAGTTTAGAGGTGAGCAGTTCTTC	CSVEKFRGEQFF
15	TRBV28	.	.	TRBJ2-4	TGTGCCAGCATTTTCGTGGGCGTTGGCAAAAACATTCAGTACTTC	CASIFVGVGKNIQYF
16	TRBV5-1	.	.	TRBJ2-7	TGCGCCAGCAGCTTGGCTACAGGGGACTGGGGGAACGAGCAGTACTTC	CASSLATGDWGNEQYF
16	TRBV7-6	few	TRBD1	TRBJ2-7	TGTGCCAGCAGCTTAGCCCCGGGACAGGGTTTTTACGAGCAGTACTTC	CASSLAPGQGFYEQYF
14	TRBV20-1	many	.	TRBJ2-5	TGCAGTGCTAGAAACCCCAGGGGCGGAGAGACCCAGTACTTC	CSARNPRGGETQYF
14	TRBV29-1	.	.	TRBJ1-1	TGCAGCGTCTGGGACCGGCAGCGGGCCACTGAAGCTTTCTTT	CSVWDRQRATEAFF
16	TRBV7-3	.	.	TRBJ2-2	TGTGCCAGCAGCTTAGCTGGCGGGATCAACACCGGGGAGCTGTTTTTT	CASSLAGGINTGELFF
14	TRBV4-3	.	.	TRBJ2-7	TGCGCCAGCAGCCAGTGGCAGGGGTCGTACGAGCAGTACTTC	CASSQWQGSYEQYF
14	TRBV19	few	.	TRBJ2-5	TGTGCCAGTAGTATTGTGGCACACCAAGAGACCCAGTACTTC	CASSIVAHQETQYF
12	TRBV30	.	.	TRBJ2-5	TGTGCCTGGAGTGGATTACAAGGGACCCAGTACTTC	CAWSGLQGTQYF
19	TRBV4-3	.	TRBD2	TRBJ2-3	TGCGCCAGCAGCCAAGGGGGTCTAGCGGGAGAGGCTGGCAGAGATACGCAGTATTTT	CASSQGGLAGEAGRDTQYF
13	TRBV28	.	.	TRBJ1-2	TGTGCCAGCAGTTGGGGCCTGAACTATGGCTACACCTTC	CASSWGLNYGYTF
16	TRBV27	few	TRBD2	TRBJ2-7	TGTGCCAGCAGTTTGGCTAGCGGGGGGCTAACCTACGAGCAGTACTTC	CASSLASGGLTYEQYF
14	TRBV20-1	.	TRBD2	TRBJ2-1	TGCAGTGCTAGCCCTAGCGGGAGATACAATGAGCAGTTCTTC	CSASPSGRYNEQFF
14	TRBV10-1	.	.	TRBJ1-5	TGCGCCAGCATGCCAGGAAGGGGGAATCAGCCCCAGCATTTT	CASMPGRGNQPQHF
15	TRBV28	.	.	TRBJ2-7	TGTGCCAGCAGTTTGTCCGGGACACTGGCCTACGAGCAGTACTTC	CASSLSGTLAYEQYF
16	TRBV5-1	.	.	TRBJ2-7	TGCGCCAGCAGCCCTTACCGGACAGGCGGGGACTACGAGCAGTACTTC	CASSPYRTGGDYEQYF
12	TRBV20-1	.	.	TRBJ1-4	TGCAGTGCTAGGGGGGACGATGAAAAACTGTTTTTT	CSARGDDEKLFF
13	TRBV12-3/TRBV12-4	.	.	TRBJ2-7	TGTGCCAGCAGGCCCGGGGCCTCCTACGAGCAGTACTTC	CASRPGASYEQYF
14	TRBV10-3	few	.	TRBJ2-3	TGTGCCATCAGTGTTCAGGGTTCGACGGATACGCAGTATTTT	CAISVQGSTDTQYF
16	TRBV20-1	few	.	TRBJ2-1	TGCAGTGCTAGAAAGGAGTCTAACCTTTTGTACAATGAGCAGTTCTTC	CSARKESNLLYNEQFF
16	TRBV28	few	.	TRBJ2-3	TGTGCCAGCAGTTTCCGACCCCAAATAGGCACAGATACGCAGTATTTT	CASSFRPQIGTDTQYF
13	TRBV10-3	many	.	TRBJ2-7	TGTGCCATCGGGGACGGGATTGTCCTTGGGCAGTACTTC	CAIGDGIVLGQYF
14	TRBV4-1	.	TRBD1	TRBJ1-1	TGCGCCAGCAGCCAAGAACAGGGGGCGCGTTTAGCTTTCTTT	CASSQEQGARLAFF
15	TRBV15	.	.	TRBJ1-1	TGTGCCACCAGCAGAAACGTATGGATGAACACTGAAGCTTTCTTT	CATSRNVWMNTEAFF
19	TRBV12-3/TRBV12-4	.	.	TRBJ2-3	TGTGCCTGCAGTTTAGCGTTTTCGGGACAACCCACTAGCACAGATACGCAGTATTTT	CACSLAFSGQPTSTDTQYF
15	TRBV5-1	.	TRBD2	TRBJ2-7	TGCGCCAGCAGACAACTAGCGGGGGGTTTCTACGAGCAGTACTTC	CASRQLAGGFYEQYF
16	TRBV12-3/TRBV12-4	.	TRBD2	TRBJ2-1	TGTGCCAGCAGTACAGCCGGGACTAGCGGCTACAATGAGCAGTTCTTC	CASSTAGTSGYNEQFF
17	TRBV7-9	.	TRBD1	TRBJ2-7	TGTGCCAGCAGCTTAGTAGGGGGCCCCGGCACCGATTACGAGCAGTACTTC	CASSLVGGPGTDYEQYF
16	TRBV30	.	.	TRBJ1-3	TGTGCCTGGAGTGTACCTCTCAGGGAAAGTGGAAACACCATATATTTT	CAWSVPLRESGNTIYF
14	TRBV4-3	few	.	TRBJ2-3	TGCGCCAGCAGCCAAGAAACCCTCACAGATACGCAGTATTTT	CASSQETLTDTQYF
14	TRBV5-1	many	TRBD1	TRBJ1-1	TGCGCCAGCAGCCTGACAGGGGGGAACACTGAAGCTTTCTTT	CASSLTGGNTEAFF
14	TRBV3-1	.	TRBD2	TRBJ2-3	TGTGCCAGCAGGCGGGGGGCCGGCTCCGATACGCAGTATTTT	CASRRGAGSDTQYF
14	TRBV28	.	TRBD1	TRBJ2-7	TGTGCCAGCAGTCCGCTACAGGGGGCCTACGAGCAGTACTTC	CASSPLQGAYEQYF
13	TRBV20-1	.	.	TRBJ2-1	TGCAGTGCCCAAACTAGCTCCTACAATGAGCAGTTCTTC	CSAQTSSYNEQFF
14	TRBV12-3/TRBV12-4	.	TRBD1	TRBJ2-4	TGTGCCAGCAGCCAGACAGGGAAGGGAAACATTCAGTACTTC	CASSQTGKGNIQYF
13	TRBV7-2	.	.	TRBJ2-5	TGTGCCAGCAGCTTCGGACCTCAAGAGACCCAGTACTTC	CASSFGPQETQYF
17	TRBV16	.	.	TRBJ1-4	TGTGCCAGCAGCTACAATTTCTGGACAGTCGGCAATGAAAAACTGTTTTTT	CASSYNFWTVGNEKLFF
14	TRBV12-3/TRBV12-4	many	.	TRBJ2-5	TGTGCCAGCAGTCACTCAGGGAGACAAGAGACCCAGTACTTC	CASSHSGRQETQYF
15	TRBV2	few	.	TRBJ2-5	TGTGCCAGCAGTGGCTCCAGGCGGAGCCAAGAGACCCAGTACTTC	CASSGSRRSQETQYF
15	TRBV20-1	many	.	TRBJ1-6	TGCAGTGCTAGAGGGGCAGCCGGAGGCGATTCACCCCTCCACTTT	CSARGAAGGDSPLHF